This T cell receptor beta chain was obtained from a study of T cell responses to AZD1222 COVID-19 vaccine (dated by TCRdb to the early 2020s). About the full investigation: A total of roughly 240 trial participants underwent TCR sequencing, of whom around 200 received two doses of AZD1222 and about 25 received two doses of the MenACWY control vaccine. Trial participants were enrolled by age into subgroups of 18-55, 56-69 and 70-plus years, and around 150, 28 and 57 TCR-sequenced participants, respectively, were included in these subgroups. The study at large found these results: Because no day 14 peak-response samples were available, repertoires were characterized only after the peak T cell response. Most participants were white British and females outnumbered males, and the authors suggested that clonal diversity may have been underestimated. Reportedly, almost half of the unique spike-specific TCRs recognized epitopes lying outside the regions that are mutated in the B.1.351 and B.1.1.7 variants. After two AZD1222 doses, spike-specific TCR breadth and depth were significantly higher than at day 0 and than in MenACWY recipients. CD4 TCRs associated with the vaccine covered the entire spike protein, and the dominant responses were in regions 160-218 and 743-854. Conclusions about previously exposed vaccinees are limited because only 5 or 6 AZD1222 recipients were SARS-CoV-2 seropositive at baseline. In the small 56-69-year group, the increase in depth fell short of significance, most likely because of low power.

The germline V gene (reference sequence) gives CDR1 as MNHEY and CDR2 as SMNVEV. The CDR3 holds 13 amino acids from the cysteine to the phenylalanine. Only CDR3 DNA remains: 39 bases, in frame from the first base. The trim is 1 base for V and 6 bases for J, with a gap of 9 bases between the germline ends. The time point label, as the study defines it: about 28 days (+/-7) after the second vaccine dose. Because spike-specific TCR depth and breadth did not differ between the two schedules, AZD1222 recipients who got a second dose at roughly 4 weeks were pooled with those who got a second dose at roughly 12 weeks. Vaccinee samples were obtained from the UK trials COV001 and COV002, which included a single-blind randomized controlled phase 2/3 trial of AZD1222 (ChAdOx1 nCoV-19) in healthy adults. For TCRbeta chain sequencing, PBMC samples were collected from trial participants at day 0 and at day 28 after the second dose.

With respect to this clone: It has no known antigen specificity. No much larger clone exists at a distance of one base, and base qualities are not known.

The CDR3 regions of human TCRbeta chains were analyzed by immunosequencing. For the original study's pipeline: TCRs in the repertoires were matched against a reference library of SARS-CoV-2-specific TCRs that had been generated with the MIRA antigen-specificity platform. Breadth meant the fraction of unique TCRs that were SARS-CoV-2-associated, whereas depth meant the fraction of total T cells that were SARS-CoV-2-associated. Each spike-specific TCR was assigned to its reactive spike region and to a CD4 or CD8 class using the MIRA data. Log10-transformed breadth and depth values were compared by one-way ANOVA with Sidak's multiple comparisons tests. TCRdb carries this immuneACCESS record with in-frame sequences only. Its versions omit some clonotypes, under half of them owing to an unresolved V gene in the studies checked, with the rest unexplained. V, J and clone size were drawn from that table, and D and trimming were deduced from the DNA. The sample contains 120,000 to 150,000 clones, 89% of them found a single time. The ten largest clones represent around 1.7% of the sample.

This sample comprised peripheral blood, obtained 28 days after the second AZD1222 dose. This TCR derives from an adult who received the AZD1222 COVID-19 vaccine. This sequence uses TRBV27 and TRBJ1-2; the D gene is perhaps TRBD1, on 6 matching bases. The CDR3 region: CASSLWGADGYTF. Read as DNA, the sequence is TGTGCCAGCAGTTTATGGGGGGCGGATGGCTACACCTTC.